The T cell receptor (beta chain) described here comes from a study of early T cells in non-severe SARS-CoV-2 infection. Study background: The sequenced material was bulk RNA from unsorted whole blood, and its chains were unpaired.

Concerning this clonotype: Its antigen is not known.

cDNA molecules, individually, were tagged with unique molecular identifiers. TCRdb ran MiXCR on the 5' RACE reads and lists one entry per CDR3 protein. The sample shows roughly 47,000 distinct CDR3 sequences, 5.5% to 6.5% of them seen only once. Study observations and caveats: There was a bias toward anti-spike CD8 responses in VDJdb matching, which missed private and CD4 specificities.

Germline CDR1 DFQATT, CDR2 SNEGSKA (reference sequence). The CDR3 has 18 residues. Between the trimmed V and J ends, which lost 0 bases and 4 bases, there was a span of 22 bases. The sample here was whole blood, taken at baseline. This chain uses TRBV20-1 with TRBJ2-1; D remains unclear. The source of this sequence is an adult who was a healthcare worker with PCR-confirmed SARS-CoV-2 infection or an uninfected control (not recorded which). The CDR3 protein is CSARDLGRINMAYNEQFF. The CDR3 DNA sequence: TGCAGTGCTAGAGACCTGGGCAGGATAAATATGGCTTACAATGAGCAGTTCTTC.